This T cell receptor beta chain was retrieved from a study of blood T cells in healthy people across ages (dated by TCRdb to the mid-2010s). With respect to the entire study: In model experiments, roughly one uniquely barcoded TCR beta cDNA molecule per two T cells was captured by template switching. Using deep sequencing normalized with unique cDNA molecular identifiers, the study measured how TCR beta repertoire diversity changes with age. The donors were split into four age groups: young (average 16 years), middle-aged (about 40), aged (roughly 65) and long-lived (roughly 86). To avoid experimental bias, donors of different ages were distributed randomly across sequencing lanes. For two donors (one aged 18 to 29 and one aged 80 or older), the study analyzed two additional independent replicas of 1 million unique cDNA reads from the same blood draw. Study-wide findings and limitations: The long-lived group showed more naive CD4+ T cells, fewer expanded clones and increased TCR diversity than the aged group, suggesting age selection. There was a strong correlation between observed TCR beta diversity and the percentage of naive T cells measured by flow cytometry. Observed TCR beta diversity per million T cells fell roughly linearly with age, and a significant reduction was already apparent by age around 44. Because donor CMV infection status was unknown, age-related changes in expanded clonotypes were potentially confounded. Estimates of total diversity based on one million sequenced T cells were considered lower bounds and underestimates. Since profiling was done on bulk unsorted PBMCs, naive and antigen-experienced compartments could not be conclusively compared.

Library creation used 5' RACE. The run used an Illumina HiSeq 2500. A second PCR of about 6 to 12 cycles was run with a J-beta primer mix and a sample-barcoded 5' primer. A unique molecular identifier was introduced onto each TCR beta cDNA molecule by a template-switch 5' adaptor carrying 12 random nucleotides. Each sample yielded at least 2.5 million CDR3-containing paired-end reads. The Mint cDNA synthesis kit, primed by a TRBC-specific oligonucleotide, was used to synthesize first-strand cDNA from all RNA. Following uracil-DNA glycosylase treatment, all cDNA underwent a first 18-cycle PCR with the universal primers M1SS and BC2_uni_R. The original methods were these. Normalization of each sample was performed by random selection of 1 million high-quality reads, each carrying a distinct molecular identifier. Reads with shared molecular identifiers were discarded instead of being binned into consensus sequences. CDR3 identification, clonotype clustering and error correction used MiTCR with a Q25 quality threshold and the strictest error-elimination algorithm. A nonparametric unseen species model with Euler transformation was used to estimate lower-bound total TCR beta diversity. The public reads were run again by TCRdb, first through fastp at Q25 and then through MiXCR, and only productive beta chains were kept. A single entry per CDR3 protein holds the most common genes and DNA from its merged rows. The V and J calls reflect TCRdb's pipeline rather than the authors' work. The sample table holds about 640,000 distinct CDR3 sequences, of which approximately 50% were seen once. 30% to 45% of the sample is in the top ten clones.

Donors were a few dozen systemically healthy Caucasian individuals from Russia aged roughly 6 to 90 years. Each donor gave ten milliliters of peripheral blood, collected into EDTA-treated Vacutainer tubes. Ficoll-Paque density-gradient centrifugation was used to isolate PBMCs, with at least 6.5 million per sample. Trizol reagent was used to extract total RNA from PBMCs, with at least 5 micrograms per sample. For every donor, flow cytometry on a PBMC aliquot measured the percentage of naive CD45RAhigh/CD27high T cells. CDR1 ENHRY and CDR2 SYGVKD are derived from the germline V gene. The CDR3 runs 14 amino acids, cysteine and phenylalanine included. The retained sequence is limited to the CDR3, 42 bases, with the frame set at the first base. V trim: 6 bases; J trim: 5 bases; unmatched bases: 5. As regards this clonotype: Its antigen is currently not known. There are no base qualities to consult, and no much larger clone falls within one base.

Source material: blood. The rearrangement joined TRBV10-3 to TRBJ2-5; 11 bases in the junction line up with TRBD1. The sequence was obtained from a man in his 60s in good health. The sequenced DNA is TGTGCCATCAGGGGACAGGGGGTTCGGGAGACCCAGTACTTC. Its protein product is CAIRGQGVRETQYF.